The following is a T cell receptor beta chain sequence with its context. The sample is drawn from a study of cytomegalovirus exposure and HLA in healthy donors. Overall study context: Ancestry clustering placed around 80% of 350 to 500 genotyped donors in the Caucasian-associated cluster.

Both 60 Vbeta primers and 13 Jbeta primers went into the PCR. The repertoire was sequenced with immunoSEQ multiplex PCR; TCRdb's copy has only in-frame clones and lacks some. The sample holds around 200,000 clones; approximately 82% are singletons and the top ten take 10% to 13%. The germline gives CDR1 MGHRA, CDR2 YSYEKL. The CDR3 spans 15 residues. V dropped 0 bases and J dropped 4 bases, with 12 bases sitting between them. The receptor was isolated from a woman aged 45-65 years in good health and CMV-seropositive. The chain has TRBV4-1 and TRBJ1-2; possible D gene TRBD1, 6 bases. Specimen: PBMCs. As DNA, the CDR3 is TGCGCCAGCAGCCAAGACGGACAGCTCTCCTATGGCTACACCTTC. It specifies CASSQDGQLSYGYTF.